Listed below are T cell receptor beta chains from one sample, sequenced in a study of glioma-infiltrating T cells after dendritic cell vaccination. Sequenced by immunoSEQ multiplex PCR; TCRdb stores in-frame clones only, minus some. The sample includes around 100,000 clones, roughly 76% seen only once; the top ten take roughly 12%. Source: blood, taken before dendritic cell vaccination. The receptors shown here come from a human donor with glioblastoma. CDR3s include the opening cysteine and the closing phenylalanine or tryptophan. The D gene is left open where the match is weak. Not every row has a clone size; where given, it reads once, few, many or a size class.

>few|TRBV5-8|TRBD1|TRBJ1-4
CASSERQGNEKLFF
TGTGCCAGCAGCGAACGACAGGGTAATGAAAAACTGTTTTTT
>.|TRBV19|.|TRBJ1-1
CASSPAPDPGTEAFF
TGTGCCAGTAGCCCCGCCCCTGACCCGGGGACTGAAGCTTTCTTT
>.|TRBV4-1|TRBD1|TRBJ1-1
CASSQEGTGVEAFF
TGCGCCAGCAGCCAAGAAGGCACAGGGGTGGAAGCTTTCTTT
>.|TRBV2|.|TRBJ2-2
CASSGYMPTGELFF
TGTGCCAGCAGTGGTTACATGCCCACCGGGGAGCTGTTTTTT
>.|TRBV29-1|TRBD1|TRBJ1-2
CSVQQGADGYTF
TGCAGCGTCCAACAGGGGGCGGATGGCTACACCTTC
>.|TRBV6-5|TRBD1|TRBJ2-1
CASSPDRYNEQFF
TGTGCCAGCAGCCCGGACAGGTACAATGAGCAGTTCTTC
>.|TRBV6-5|.|TRBJ2-5
CASSYSDSQETQYF
TGTGCCAGCAGTTACTCGGACAGCCAAGAGACCCAGTACTTC
>.|TRBV9|.|TRBJ2-7
CASSVAGPTYEQYF
TGTGCCAGCAGCGTAGCTGGGCCCACCTACGAGCAGTACTTC
>.|TRBV5-4|.|TRBJ1-5
CASSLGSNQPQHF
TGTGCCAGCAGCTTAGGGAGTAATCAGCCCCAGCATTTT
>.|TRBV7-9|TRBD1|TRBJ1-4
CASSEQGARTNEKLFF
TGTGCCAGCAGCGAACAGGGGGCGAGAACTAATGAAAAACTGTTTTTT
>.|TRBV19|.|TRBJ2-7
CASSTGTSYEQYF
TGTGCCAGTAGCACCGGGACATCCTACGAGCAGTACTTC
>few|TRBV7-9|TRBD1|TRBJ2-1
CASSSRDRAHNEQFF
TGTGCCAGCAGCTCCCGGGACAGGGCCCACAATGAGCAGTTCTTC
>.|TRBV2|.|TRBJ1-5
CASSGESNQPQHF
TGTGCCAGCTCCGGGGAAAGCAATCAGCCCCAGCATTTT
>.|TRBV2|.|TRBJ2-7
CASSGLKSHVTYEQYF
TGTGCCAGCAGTGGTCTCAAATCACATGTTACCTACGAGCAGTACTTC
>few|TRBV28|TRBD1|TRBJ1-2
CASSNAGQLSNYGYTF
TGTGCCAGCAGCAATGCGGGACAGCTCAGTAACTATGGCTACACCTTC
>.|TRBV7-2|.|TRBJ1-4
CASSWEVGANEKLFF
TGTGCCAGCAGCTGGGAGGTCGGCGCTAATGAAAAACTGTTTTTT
>.|TRBV30|.|TRBJ2-7
CAWRLYRDTESYEQYF
TGTGCCTGGCGTTTGTACCGGGACACGGAGTCCTACGAGCAGTACTTC
>.|TRBV5-6|TRBD1|TRBJ1-6
CATADRFNSPLHF
TGTGCCACCGCGGACAGGTTTAATTCACCCCTCCACTTT
>.|TRBV7-2|.|TRBJ1-2
CASSLAGGTLTGYGYTF
TGTGCCAGCAGCTTAGCTGGGGGGACGTTAACGGGCTATGGCTACACCTTC
>.|TRBV6-1|TRBD1|TRBJ2-5
CASRTDRGWTQYF
TGTGCCAGCAGGACGGACAGGGGCTGGACCCAGTACTTC
>few|TRBV19|.|TRBJ1-5
CASSMLSGLRYQPQHF
TGTGCCAGTAGTATGCTCTCAGGGTTGAGGTACCAGCCCCAGCATTTT
>.|TRBV30|TRBD1|TRBJ1-5
CAWSSGGEGQPQHF
TGTGCCTGGAGTTCAGGGGGAGAGGGTCAGCCCCAGCATTTT
>.|TRBV7-3|.|TRBJ2-2
CASSTNTGELFF
TGTGCCAGCAGCACAAACACCGGGGAGCTGTTTTTT
>.|TRBV11-1|TRBD2|TRBJ2-2
CASSSGRGVNTGELFF
TGTGCCAGCAGCTCGGGACGGGGGGTTAACACCGGGGAGCTGTTTTTT
>.|TRBV7-2|TRBD1|TRBJ2-7
CASSPRTGTPYEQYF
TGTGCCAGCAGCCCAAGGACAGGGACTCCATACGAGCAGTACTTC
>once|TRBV10-1|.|TRBJ2-1
CASKNNTSGNEQFF
TGCGCCAGCAAGAATAACACTTCGGGCAATGAGCAGTTCTTC
>.|TRBV6-5|.|TRBJ1-6
CASSYDRVGNSPLHF
TGTGCCAGCAGTTACGACCGGGTCGGTAATTCACCCCTCCACTTT
>.|TRBV19|.|TRBJ2-3
CASSILGGSTDTQYF
TGTGCCAGTAGTATCCTGGGCGGGAGCACAGATACGCAGTATTTT
>once|TRBV18|.|TRBJ2-3
CASSPSVGGSTDTQYF
TGTGCCAGCTCACCGTCGGTGGGGGGTAGCACAGATACGCAGTATTTT
>.|TRBV30|TRBD1|TRBJ1-2
CASNAGQGALANYGYTF
TGTGCCTCCAATGCAGGACAGGGGGCACTAGCTAACTATGGCTACACCTTC
>.|TRBV4-1|.|TRBJ1-1
CASSQPGLNTEAFF
TGCGCCAGCAGCCAACCAGGGTTGAACACTGAAGCTTTCTTT
>.|TRBV19|TRBD1|TRBJ1-5
CASAPFDRGKFQPQHF
TGTGCCAGTGCCCCGTTCGACAGGGGAAAATTTCAGCCCCAGCATTTT
>.|TRBV4-2|TRBD2|TRBJ2-5
CASSQDRGGLKTQYF
TGTGCCAGCAGCCAAGATCGGGGGGGACTGAAGACCCAGTACTTC
>.|TRBV4-1|.|TRBJ1-2
CASSQEPGGPRPDYGYTF
TGCGCCAGCAGCCAAGAGCCGGGGGGTCCTAGACCCGACTATGGCTACACCTTC
>.|TRBV5-4|.|TRBJ2-1
CASSLSVGNEQFF
TGTGCCAGCAGCTTAAGTGTCGGGAATGAGCAGTTCTTC
>.|TRBV10-3|TRBD1|TRBJ1-2
CAITRTGYNYGYTF
TGTGCCATCACCAGGACAGGGTACAACTATGGCTACACCTTC
>once|TRBV4-2|TRBD2|TRBJ2-1
CATGRDYNEQFF
TGTGCCACCGGGAGGGACTACAATGAGCAGTTCTTC
>few|TRBV6-6|TRBD1|TRBJ1-4
CASSGTGNGKLFF
TGTGCCAGCAGTGGGACAGGGAATGGGAAACTGTTTTTT
>.|TRBV7-9|TRBD1|TRBJ2-1
CASSLLGQGAYNEQFF
TGTGCCAGCAGCTTGTTGGGACAGGGTGCCTACAATGAGCAGTTCTTC
>.|TRBV15|TRBD2|TRBJ2-7
CATSRGGRAPYEQYF
TGTGCCACCAGCAGAGGGGGGAGGGCGCCCTACGAGCAGTACTTC
>once|TRBV7-6|.|TRBJ2-1
CASSILSGVRYNEQFF
TGTGCCAGCAGCATTTTATCGGGGGTCCGATACAATGAGCAGTTCTTC
>.|TRBV6-5|.|TRBJ1-3
CASSPTENSGNTIYF
TGTGCCAGCAGTCCGACAGAGAACTCTGGAAACACCATATATTTT
>few|TRBV11-3|.|TRBJ2-1
CASSLDRGPYNEQFF
TGTGCCAGCAGCTTAGATAGAGGGCCTTACAATGAGCAGTTCTTC
>few|TRBV28|TRBD2|TRBJ2-3
CASSFHLRLAGTWYF
TGTGCCAGCAGTTTCCACCTACGACTAGCGGGGACTTGGTATTTT
>.|TRBV30|TRBD1|TRBJ2-7
CAWSKGQETYEQYF
TGTGCCTGGAGCAAAGGACAGGAGACCTACGAGCAGTACTTC
>.|TRBV18|TRBD1|TRBJ2-7
CASSAGTGDYEQYF
TGTGCCAGCTCAGCCGGGACAGGAGACTACGAGCAGTACTTC